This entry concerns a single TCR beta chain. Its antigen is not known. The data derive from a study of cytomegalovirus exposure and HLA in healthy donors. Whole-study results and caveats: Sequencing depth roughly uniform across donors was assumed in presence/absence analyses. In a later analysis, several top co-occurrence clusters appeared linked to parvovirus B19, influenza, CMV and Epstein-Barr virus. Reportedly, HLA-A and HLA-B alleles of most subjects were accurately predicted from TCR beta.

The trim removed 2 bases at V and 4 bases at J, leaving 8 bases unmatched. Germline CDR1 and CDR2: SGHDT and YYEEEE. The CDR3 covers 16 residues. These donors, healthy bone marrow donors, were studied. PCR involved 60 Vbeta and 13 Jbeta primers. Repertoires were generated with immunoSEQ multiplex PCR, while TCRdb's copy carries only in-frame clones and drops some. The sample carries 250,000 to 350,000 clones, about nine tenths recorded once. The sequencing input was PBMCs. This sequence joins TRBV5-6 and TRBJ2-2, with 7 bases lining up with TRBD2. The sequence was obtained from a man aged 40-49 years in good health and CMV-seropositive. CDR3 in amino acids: CASSFVGLAVTGELFF. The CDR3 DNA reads TGTGCCAGCAGCTTTGTGGGGCTAGCGGTCACCGGGGAGCTGTTTTTT.